These 15 T cell receptor beta chains were all obtained from the same sample, sequenced in a study of post-analysis software for immune sequencing data (dated by TCRdb to between 2014 and 2017). Library method: PCR. The reads were generated on an Illumina HiSeq 2500. To reduce PCR and sequencing biases, unique molecular identifiers were built into the TCR beta cDNA libraries. In TCRdb, the public reads were trimmed at Q25 with fastp and aligned with MiXCR, with productive beta chains retained. Each CDR3 protein gets just one entry, which takes the most common genes and DNA from the rows behind it. This sample has under 200,000 distinct CDR3 sequences in its table, and about 34% of those were observed once. Of the sample, under 30% is held by the ten largest clones. The meaning of the sample's time point label: second blood draw from one MS patient after hematopoietic stem cell transplantation. The specimen comprised blood, sampled after autologous hematopoietic stem cell transplantation. The receptors here all came from a girl aged 5-17 years with multiple sclerosis. Donor details come from another sample of the same person, matched by shared clones.

With respect to this clonotype: A clone one base away is much larger, so this may be a read error. The chain joins TRBV28 to TRBJ2-1; 11 positions agree with TRBD2. CDR3 length: 17 residues. Unmatched junction bases numbered 16, after V lost 7 bases and J lost 8 bases. CDR1 is MDHEN, CDR2 SYDVKM, per germline. This chain's CDR3 is CASIVGDLAGGGHEQFF. CDR3 nucleotides: TGTGCCAGCATCGTGGGGGACCTAGCGGGAGGTGGCCATGAGCAGTTCTTC.

This clonotype was seen a handful of times. The chain has TRBV29-1 and TRBJ2-7; 8 positions match TRBD1. The CDR3 is 14 amino acids. Germline V gene sequence: CDR1 SQVTM, CDR2 ANQGSEA. Losses at the gene ends were 5 bases for V and 3 bases for J; bases not matched to a gene: 9. This chain's CDR3 is CSVNTPGQDYEQYF. CDR3 nucleotides: TGCAGCGTTAATACACCGGGACAGGACTACGAGCAGTACTTC.

J is TRBJ1-2 and V is TRBV12-3 or TRBV12-4, with 8 bases that match TRBD1. The CDR3 totals 18 residues. The V gene end was trimmed by 5 bases and the J gene end by 0 bases; junction bases not matched to a gene: 14. Here the CDR3 DNA reads TGTGCCAGCAGTAATCTCGGACAGGGAGGGCTAGCTAACTATGGCTACACCTTC. Amino acids: CASSNLGQGGLANYGYTF.

This clonotype showed up just a few times. V and J are TRBV13 and TRBJ1-2; TRBD1 matches at 12 bases. V was pared by 6 bases and J by 0 bases, with 2 bases of the junction left unmatched. Germline V gene data show CDR1 as PRHDT and CDR2 as FYEKMQ (reference sequence). This CDR3 is 15 amino acids long. In DNA form, the CDR3 reads TGTGCCAGCAGGGGGACAGGGGGCCCTAACTATGGCTACACCTTC. Encoded protein: CASRGTGGPNYGYTF. Together with reference TRBV13 and TRBJ1-2, the CDR3 gives the full variable domain: AAGVIQSPRHLIKEKRETATLKCYPIPRHDTVYWYQQGPGQDPQFLISFYEKMQSDKGSIPDRFSAQQFSDYHSELNMSSLELGDSALYFCASRGTGGPNYGYTFGSGTRLTVV.

The chain couples TRBV5-1 to TRBJ2-5; D tentatively fits TRBD1 or TRBD2 (5 bases each). The DNA end lines up better with TRBJ2-7; the J call may be wrong. Germline CDR1 reads SGHRS; CDR2 reads YFSETQ. The CDR3 sequence is 12 residues long. The CDR3 sequence is CASRYGANEQYF. Here the CDR3 DNA reads TGCGCCAGCAGATACGGGGCAAACGAGCAGTACTTC.

The chain has TRBV3-1 and TRBJ2-1; unclear D gene. The CDR3 has 14 residues. Trimming took 4 bases from V and 9 from J, leaving 16 bases between them. Germline V lookup: CDR1 LGHDT, CDR2 YNNKEL (reference sequence). The CDR3 spells CASSLRLEGGEQFF. Written as DNA, the CDR3 is TGTGCCAGCAGCCTCCGCCTAGAAGGCGGTGAGCAGTTCTTC.

The DNA of the CDR3 is TGTGCCAGCAGCTTGGAGGGGCTTGTGGCCTACACCTTC. Translation gives CASSLEGLVAYTF. The genes are TRBV5-5 and TRBJ1-2, with D maybe TRBD1 (5 bases). Trimming shortened V by 0 bases and J by 10 bases, and 13 bases separated the two germline ends. Germline CDR1 is SGHKS and CDR2 is YYEKEE (reference sequence). The CDR3 extends over 13 amino acids.

The gene calls are TRBV7-9 and TRBJ1-2; possible D gene TRBD1, 5 bases. The V and J ends lost 3 bases and 3 bases respectively, with 26 bases between them. The CDR3 is 19 residues long. In germline, CDR1 is SEHNR, CDR2 FQNEAQ (reference sequence). CDR3: CASSLVGNRGTLTHYGYTF. CDR3 sequence (DNA): TGTGCCAGCAGCTTGGTTGGTAACCGGGGGACCCTAACTCACTATGGCTACACCTTC.

This clonotype was found many times. V usage is TRBV20-1 and J usage is TRBJ2-7; 10 bases fit TRBD2. Unmatched junction bases numbered 7, after V lost 0 bases and J lost 2 bases. The CDR3 consists of 16 residues. Looked up from germline, CDR1 is DFQATT and CDR2 is SNEGSKA (reference sequence). CDR3 residues: CSARDAASGGPYEQYF. CDR3 bases: TGCAGTGCTAGAGATGCGGCTAGCGGGGGACCCTACGAGCAGTACTTC.

The V and J genes are TRBV20-1 and TRBJ2-3, with 9 bases matching TRBD1. Trimming cost V 2 bases and J 0 bases; bases outside gene matches: 15. CDR3 length equals 19 residues. CDR1 DFQATT and CDR2 SNEGSKA come from the germline V gene (reference sequence). The CDR3, as DNA: TGCAGTGCTAGACTAACCGGGACAGGGTGTTCCCCTAGCACAGATACGCAGTATTTT. Its translation is CSARLTGTGCSPSTDTQYF.

The rearrangement joins TRBV20-1 to TRBJ2-1; D is possibly TRBD1 or TRBD2 (5 bases each). CDR3 length equals 13 residues. V shed 5 bases and J shed 7 bases, with 15 bases lying between them. Germline V CDR1 and CDR2: DFQATT, SNEGSKA (reference sequence). Here the CDR3 reads CSALGTSRNEQFF. The CDR3 DNA sequence: TGCAGTGCTCTTGGGACGTCTAGAAATGAGCAGTTCTTC.

This chain links TRBV20-1 with TRBJ2-3; D possibly matches TRBD1 or TRBD2 (6 bases each). This CDR3 region has 13 residues. The germline V gene has CDR1 DFQATT and CDR2 SNEGSKA (reference sequence). V gave up 1 base and J gave up 7 bases, with 12 bases separating them. In DNA form, the CDR3 reads TGCAGTGCTAGAGTAAGGGGGGATCATACGCAGTATTTT. It specifies CSARVRGDHTQYF.

The chain links TRBV5-6 to TRBJ2-1; a weak D match, TRBD1 (6 bases). The CDR3 has 14 amino acids. V lost 4 bases and J 4 bases, leaving 12 bases between the germline ends. In germline, CDR1 is SGHDT, CDR2 YYEEEE. CDR3 protein: CASSRRTGYNEQFF. CDR3 nucleotide sequence: TGTGCCAGCAGCCGGCGTACAGGGTACAATGAGCAGTTCTTC.

The chain is built from TRBV10-3 and TRBJ1-2, with TRBD1 matching over 7 bases. V was pared by 5 bases and J by 6 bases, with 3 bases of the junction left unmatched. The CDR3 runs to 12 residues. Germline V lookup: CDR1 ENHRY, CDR2 SYGVKD. CDR3 sequence reads: CAISKTGNGYTF. The CDR3 DNA reads TGTGCCATCAGTAAGACAGGGAATGGCTACACCTTC.

The chain uses TRBV10-3 and TRBJ2-7; 14 bases are shared with TRBD2. CDR1 is ENHRY and CDR2 is SYGVKD in the germline V gene. The CDR3 sequence is 18 residues long. The junction had 7 bases not matched to a gene; V was cut back by 0 bases and J by 3 bases. The CDR3 here is CAISESVTGLAGVYEQYF. CDR3 nucleotide sequence: TGTGCCATCAGTGAGTCGGTGACGGGACTAGCGGGGGTCTACGAGCAGTACTTC.